This TCR beta chain was recorded in a study of cytomegalovirus exposure and HLA in healthy donors. Study-level findings and limits: A later analysis reportedly found fewer N-insertions in an Asian-associated ancestry cluster than the roughly 680-donor mean.

Only one count was recorded for this clone. What it binds is not known. Germline V gene sequence: CDR1 SGDLS, CDR2 YYNGEE. The V gene end was trimmed by 1 base and the J gene end by 6 bases; junction bases not matched to a gene: 6. This CDR3 contains 15 residues. Both 60 Vbeta primers and 13 Jbeta primers went into the PCR. Authors' methods: In a later analysis, around 11 million of about 80 million unique beta chains occurred in at least two donors. The table came from immunoSEQ multiplex PCR; TCRdb's copy has only in-frame clones and leaves some out. V, J and clone size derive from that table, while D and trimming were established from the DNA sequence. The sample has around 160,000 clones, roughly 84% seen once.

The receptor comes from a woman in her late teens or twenties in good health and CMV-seronegative. This rearrangement joins TRBV9 to TRBJ1-5, with TRBD1 matching 8 bases. The sequencing sample was made of PBMCs. The CDR3 loop is CASSVSPDRAQPQHF. CDR3 nucleotides: TGTGCCAGCAGCGTATCCCCGGACAGGGCTCAGCCCCAGCATTTT.